This T cell receptor (beta chain) is from a study of blood T cell repertoires in COVID-19. The CDR3 totals 16 residues. The germline V and J ends were trimmed by 4 bases and 6 bases, with 20 bases remaining between them. Germline V gene lookup returns CDR1 SGHRS and CDR2 YFSETQ. Here immunoSEQ multiplex PCR was the method, and the copy in TCRdb shows in-frame clones only, minus some. The sample contains under 95,000 clones, around 80% of which appear only once. Sequencing was done on a sample of peripheral blood. This rearrangement joins TRBV5-1 to TRBJ2-1; weak D call: TRBD2 (5 bases). The sequence was collected from a woman of 80 years or more with acute or convalescent COVID-19. CDR3 nucleotides: TGCGCCAGCAGCGCCAACCCTGAGGGCTTTCGCAATGAGCAGTTCTTC. Protein product: CASSANPEGFRNEQFF. The full variable domain, completed using reference TRBV5-1 and TRBJ2-1, is KAGVTQTPRYLIKTRGQQVTLSCSPISGHRSVSWYQQTPGQGLQFLFEYFSETQRNKGNFPGRFSGRQFSNSRSEMNVSTLELGDSALYLCASSANPEGFRNEQFFGPGTRLTVL.